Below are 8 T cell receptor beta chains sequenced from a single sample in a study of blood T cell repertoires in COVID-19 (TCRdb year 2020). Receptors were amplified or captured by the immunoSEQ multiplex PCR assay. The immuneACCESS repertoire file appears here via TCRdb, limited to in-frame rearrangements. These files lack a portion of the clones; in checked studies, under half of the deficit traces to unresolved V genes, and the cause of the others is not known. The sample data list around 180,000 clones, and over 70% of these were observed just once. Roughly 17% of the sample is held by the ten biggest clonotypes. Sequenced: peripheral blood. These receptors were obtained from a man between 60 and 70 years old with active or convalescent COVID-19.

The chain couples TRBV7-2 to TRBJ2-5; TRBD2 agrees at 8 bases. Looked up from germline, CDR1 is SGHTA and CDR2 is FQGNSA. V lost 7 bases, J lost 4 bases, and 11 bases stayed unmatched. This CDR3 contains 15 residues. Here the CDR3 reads CASTLGGGKGETQYF. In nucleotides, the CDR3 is TGTGCCAGCACCCTCGGGGGGGGGAAGGGAGAGACCCAGTACTTC.

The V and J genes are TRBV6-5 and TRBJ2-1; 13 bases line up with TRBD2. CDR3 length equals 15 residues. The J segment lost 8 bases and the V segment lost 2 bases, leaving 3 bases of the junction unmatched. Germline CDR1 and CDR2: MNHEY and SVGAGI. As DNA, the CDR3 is TGTGCCAGCAGTTACGGACTAGCGGGAGTTTATGAGCAGTTCTTC. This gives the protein CASSYGLAGVYEQFF.

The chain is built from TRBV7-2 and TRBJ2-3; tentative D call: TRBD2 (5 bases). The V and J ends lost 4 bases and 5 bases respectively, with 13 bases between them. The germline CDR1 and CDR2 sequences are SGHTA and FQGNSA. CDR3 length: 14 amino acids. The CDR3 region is CASSYPGNGDTQYF. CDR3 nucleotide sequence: TGTGCCAGCAGCTACCCCGGGAACGGAGATACGCAGTATTTT.

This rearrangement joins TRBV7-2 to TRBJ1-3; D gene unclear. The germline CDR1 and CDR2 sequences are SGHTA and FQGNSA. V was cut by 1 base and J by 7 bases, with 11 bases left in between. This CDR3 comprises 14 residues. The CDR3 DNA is TGTGCCAGCAGCTTAGGGGTTGGGGAGAACACCATATATTTT. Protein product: CASSLGVGENTIYF.

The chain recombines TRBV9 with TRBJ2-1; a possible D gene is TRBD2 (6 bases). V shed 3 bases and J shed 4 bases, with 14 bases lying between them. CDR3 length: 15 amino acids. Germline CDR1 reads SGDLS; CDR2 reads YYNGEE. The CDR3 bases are TGTGCCAGCAGCGAGGCTGATGGGGGGTACAATGAGCAGTTCTTC. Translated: CASSEADGGYNEQFF.

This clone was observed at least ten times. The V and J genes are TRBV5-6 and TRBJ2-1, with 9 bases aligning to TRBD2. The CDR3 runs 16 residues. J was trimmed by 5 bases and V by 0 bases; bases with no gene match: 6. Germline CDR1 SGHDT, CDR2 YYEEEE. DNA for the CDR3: TGTGCCAGCAGCTTGGTGGCGGGAGGGCCGAACAATGAGCAGTTCTTC. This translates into CASSLVAGGPNNEQFF.

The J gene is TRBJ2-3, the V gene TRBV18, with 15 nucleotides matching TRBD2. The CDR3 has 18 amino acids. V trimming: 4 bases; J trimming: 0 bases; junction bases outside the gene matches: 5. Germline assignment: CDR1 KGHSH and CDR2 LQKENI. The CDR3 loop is CASSRGLAGGTSTDTQYF. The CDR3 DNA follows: TGTGCCAGCTCACGTGGACTAGCGGGAGGGACTAGCACAGATACGCAGTATTTT. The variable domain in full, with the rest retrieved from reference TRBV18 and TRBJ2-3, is NAGVMQNPRHLVRRRGQEARLRCSPMKGHSHVYWYRQLPEEGLKFMVYLQKENIIDESGMPKERFSAEFPKEGPSILRIQQVVRGDSAAYFCASSRGLAGGTSTDTQYFGPGTRLTVL.

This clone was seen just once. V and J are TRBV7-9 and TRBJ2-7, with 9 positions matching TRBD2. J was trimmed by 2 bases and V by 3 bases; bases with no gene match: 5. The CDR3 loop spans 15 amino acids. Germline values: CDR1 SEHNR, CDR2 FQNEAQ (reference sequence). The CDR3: CASSFSLAGTYEQYF. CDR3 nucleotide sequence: TGTGCCAGCAGCTTCAGCCTAGCGGGAACCTACGAGCAGTACTTC.